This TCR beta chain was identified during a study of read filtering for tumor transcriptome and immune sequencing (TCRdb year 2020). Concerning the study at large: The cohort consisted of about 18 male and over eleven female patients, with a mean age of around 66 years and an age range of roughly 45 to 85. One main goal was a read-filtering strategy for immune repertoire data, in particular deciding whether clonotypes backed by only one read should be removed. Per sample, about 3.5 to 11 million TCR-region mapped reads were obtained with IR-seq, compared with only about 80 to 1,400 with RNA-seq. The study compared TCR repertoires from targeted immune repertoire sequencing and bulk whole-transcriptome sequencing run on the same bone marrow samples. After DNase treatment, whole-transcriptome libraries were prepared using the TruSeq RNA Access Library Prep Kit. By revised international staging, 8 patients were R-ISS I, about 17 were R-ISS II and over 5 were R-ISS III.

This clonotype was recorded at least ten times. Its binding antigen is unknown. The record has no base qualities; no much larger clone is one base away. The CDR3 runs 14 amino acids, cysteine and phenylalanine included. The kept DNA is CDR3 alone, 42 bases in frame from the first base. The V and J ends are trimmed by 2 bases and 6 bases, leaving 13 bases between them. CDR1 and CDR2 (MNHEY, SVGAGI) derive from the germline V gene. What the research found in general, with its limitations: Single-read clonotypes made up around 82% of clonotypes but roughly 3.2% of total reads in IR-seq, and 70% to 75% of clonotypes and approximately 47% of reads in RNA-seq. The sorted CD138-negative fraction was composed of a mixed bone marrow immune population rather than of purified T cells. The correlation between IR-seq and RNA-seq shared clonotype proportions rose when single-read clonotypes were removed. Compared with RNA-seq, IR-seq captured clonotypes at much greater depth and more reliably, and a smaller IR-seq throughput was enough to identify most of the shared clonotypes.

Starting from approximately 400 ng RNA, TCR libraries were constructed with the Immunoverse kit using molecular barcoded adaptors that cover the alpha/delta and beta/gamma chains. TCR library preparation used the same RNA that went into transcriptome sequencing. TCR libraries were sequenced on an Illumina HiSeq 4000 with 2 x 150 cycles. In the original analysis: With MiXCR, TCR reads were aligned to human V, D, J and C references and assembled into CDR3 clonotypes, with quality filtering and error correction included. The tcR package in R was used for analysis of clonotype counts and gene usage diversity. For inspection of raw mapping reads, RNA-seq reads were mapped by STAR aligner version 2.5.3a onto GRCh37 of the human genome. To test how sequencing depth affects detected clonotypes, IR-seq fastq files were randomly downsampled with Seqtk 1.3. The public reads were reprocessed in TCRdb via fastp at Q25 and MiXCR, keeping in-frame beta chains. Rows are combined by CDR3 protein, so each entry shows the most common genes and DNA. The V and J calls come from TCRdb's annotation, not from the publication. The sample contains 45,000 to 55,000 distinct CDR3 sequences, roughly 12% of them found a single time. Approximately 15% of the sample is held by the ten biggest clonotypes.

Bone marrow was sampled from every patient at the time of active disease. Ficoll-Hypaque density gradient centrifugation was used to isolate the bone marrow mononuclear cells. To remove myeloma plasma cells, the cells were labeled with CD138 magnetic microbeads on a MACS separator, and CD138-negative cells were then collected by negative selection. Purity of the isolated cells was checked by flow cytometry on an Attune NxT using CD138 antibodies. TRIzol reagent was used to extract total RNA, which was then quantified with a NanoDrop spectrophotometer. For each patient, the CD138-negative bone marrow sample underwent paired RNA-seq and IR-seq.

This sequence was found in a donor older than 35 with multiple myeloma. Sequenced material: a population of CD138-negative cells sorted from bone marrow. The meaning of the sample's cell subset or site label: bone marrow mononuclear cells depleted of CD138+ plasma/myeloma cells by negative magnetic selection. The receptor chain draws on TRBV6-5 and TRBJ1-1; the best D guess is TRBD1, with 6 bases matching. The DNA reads TGTGCCAGCAGTTACGGGGGCGGTCTCGCTGAAGCTTTCTTT. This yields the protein CASSYGGGLAEAFF.